What follows are 29 T cell receptor beta chains derived from one specimen sequenced in a study of blood T cell repertoires in COVID-19. TCRdb's copy holds only in-frame clones and misses some; the assay was immunoSEQ multiplex PCR. The table has under 400,000 clones, roughly 90% seen once. The sequenced sample was peripheral blood. All receptors derive from a woman aged 25-40 years with COVID-19, enrolled during active disease.

The chain has TRBV6-5 and TRBJ2-1; 13 positions match TRBD2. After removal of 7 bases from V and 7 bases from J, the junction contained 4 bases not matched to a gene. The CDR3 extends over 14 amino acids. CDR1 and CDR2 from the germline V gene are MNHEY and SVGAGI. Here the CDR3 reads CASKPGLAGNEQFF. The CDR3 bases are TGTGCCAGCAAACCGGGACTAGCGGGGAATGAGCAGTTCTTC.

This rearrangement joins TRBV7-2 to TRBJ2-7, with 7 bases that match TRBD1. The junction had 2 bases not matched to a gene; V was cut back by 0 bases and J by 0 bases. The germline V gene encodes CDR1 SGHTA and CDR2 FQGNSA. The length of the CDR3 is 15 residues. The CDR3 DNA reads as TGTGCCAGCAGCTTAGCGGGGGACAGCTCCTACGAGCAGTACTTC. Amino acids: CASSLAGDSSYEQYF.

This rearrangement joins TRBV20-1 to TRBJ1-1; 8 bases are a match to TRBD1. This CDR3 is 12 amino acids long. The germline gives CDR1 DFQATT, CDR2 SNEGSKA (reference sequence). Trimming cost V 3 bases and J 6 bases; bases outside gene matches: 3. CDR3 sequence: CSASQGAAEAFF. The CDR3, as DNA: TGCAGTGCTAGTCAGGGGGCGGCTGAAGCTTTCTTT.

This sequence joins TRBV7-6 and TRBJ1-1; tentative D call: TRBD1 (5 bases). The germline V gene encodes CDR1 SGHVS and CDR2 FNYEAQ. V lost 5 bases to trimming and J lost 6 bases, with 19 bases between them. This CDR3 spans 15 amino acids. CDR3 loop: CASSDKVGGFSEAFF. As DNA, the CDR3 is TGTGCCAGCAGCGATAAGGTGGGGGGTTTCTCTGAAGCTTTCTTT.

This sequence joins TRBV19 and TRBJ2-3; D uncertain. Looked up from germline, CDR1 is LNHDA and CDR2 is SQIVND (reference sequence). V shed 1 base and J shed 0 bases, with 14 bases lying between them. The CDR3 is made up of 17 amino acids. The CDR3 DNA follows: TGTGCCAGTAGTATAGGGGCCACATCCTCTAGCACAGATACGCAGTATTTT. Translating gives CASSIGATSSSTDTQYF.

The rearrangement joins TRBV5-4 to TRBJ2-3, with 8 positions matching TRBD1. Germline V gene data show CDR1 as SGHNT and CDR2 as YYREEE (reference sequence). This CDR3 is 18 amino acids long. Trimming cost V 3 bases and J 0 bases; bases outside gene matches: 12. The CDR3 bases are TGTGCCAGCAGCTCGGACAGGGAATTAATCGCTAGCACAGATACGCAGTATTTT. Protein: CASSSDRELIASTDTQYF. The full variable domain, in which reference TRBV5-4 and TRBJ2-3 provide the parts outside the CDR3, is ETGVTQSPTHLIKTRGQQVTLRCSSQSGHNTVSWYQQALGQGPQFIFQYYREEENGRGNFPPRFSGLQFPNYSSELNVNALELDDSALYLCASSSDRELIASTDTQYFGPGTRLTVL.

This chain uses TRBV27 with TRBJ2-7, with 12 bases fitting TRBD2. Trimming removed 5 bases from V and 10 bases from J; junction bases left unmatched: 33. This CDR3 region has 22 residues. Germline V CDR1 and CDR2: MNHEY, SMNVEV (reference sequence). The CDR3 sequence is CASSLRDPRETSGRTWPREQYF. The DNA for the CDR3 is TGTGCCAGCAGTCTCCGGGACCCCCGAGAGACTAGCGGGAGAACCTGGCCCCGGGAACAGTACTTC.

V and J are TRBV6-5 and TRBJ2-1; 9 bases are shared with TRBD2. Germline-derived CDR1 and CDR2 are MNHEY and SVGAGI. After removal of 5 bases from V and 2 bases from J, the junction contained 4 bases not matched to a gene. The CDR3 is 15 amino acids. This CDR3 is CASSPGTSPYNEQFF. DNA for the CDR3: TGTGCCAGCAGTCCCGGGACTAGCCCCTACAATGAGCAGTTCTTC.

V is TRBV7-2 and J is TRBJ2-7, with 12 bases identical to TRBD2. After removal of 4 bases from V and 4 bases from J, the junction contained 2 bases not matched to a gene. Germline V CDR1 and CDR2: SGHTA, FQGNSA. CDR3 size: 14 residues. CDR3 DNA: TGTGCCAGCAGCTGGACTAGCGGGGAATACGAGCAGTACTTC. Its translation: CASSWTSGEYEQYF.

The chain carries TRBV2 and TRBJ2-3, with TRBD2 matching 10 bases. V lost 8 bases to trimming and J lost 1 base; unmatched junction nucleotides: 6. Germline V gene lookup returns CDR1 SNHLY and CDR2 FYNNEI. This CDR3 comprises 15 residues. The CDR3 region is CASATSGVRTDTQYF. In DNA, the CDR3 is TGTGCCAGCGCTACTAGCGGGGTTCGCACAGATACGCAGTATTTT.

This sequence joins TRBV11-1 and TRBJ2-1; 11 nucleotides line up with TRBD2. Trimming took 5 bases from V and 4 from J; bases not matched to a gene: 7. The germline V gene has CDR1 SGHAT and CDR2 FQDESV (reference sequence). This CDR3 comprises 16 residues. The chain's CDR3 is CASSLLWTSGYNEQFF. DNA for the CDR3: TGTGCCAGCAGCCTACTATGGACTAGCGGGTACAATGAGCAGTTCTTC.

The chain joins TRBV30 to TRBJ1-3; D is unclear. Germline values: CDR1 GTSNPN, CDR2 SVGIG (reference sequence). Trimming took 2 bases from V and 0 from J, leaving 8 bases between them. This CDR3 is built from 14 residues. As DNA, the CDR3 is TGTGCCTGGAGTTTGGGCCGCTCTGGAAACACCATATATTTT. Encoded protein: CAWSLGRSGNTIYF. The full variable domain, its missing parts supplied by reference TRBV30 and TRBJ1-3, is SQTIHQWPATLVQPVGSPLSLECTVEGTSNPNLYWYRQAAGRGLQLLFYSVGIGQISSEVPQNLSASRPQDRQFILSSKKLLLSDSGFYLCAWSLGRSGNTIYFGEGSWLTVV.

The CDR3 here is CSVRDTTEAFF. CDR3 coding DNA: TGCAGCGTTCGGGACACCACTGAAGCTTTCTTT. The chain has TRBV29-1 and TRBJ1-1; D perhaps matches TRBD1 (6 bases). This CDR3 is built from 11 residues. Germline CDR1 reads SQVTM; CDR2 reads ANQGSEA. With 5 bases removed from V and 4 bases from J, the gap between germline ends came to 8 bases.

The chain joins TRBV19 to TRBJ1-2; TRBD1 matches 7 bases. Germline CDR1 LNHDA, CDR2 SQIVND (reference sequence). The V segment lost 10 bases and the J segment 2 bases; nucleotides outside the gene matches: 4. The CDR3 consists of 12 residues. CDR3 residues: CATLTGNYGYTF. Written as DNA, the CDR3 is TGTGCCACCCTGACAGGGAACTATGGCTACACCTTC.

This clone was recorded only once. This rearrangement joins TRBV6-1 to TRBJ2-5; 10 nucleotides agree with TRBD1. The V gene end was trimmed by 3 bases and the J gene end by 5 bases; junction bases not matched to a gene: 6. CDR3 length: 15 residues. In germline, CDR1 is MNHNS, CDR2 SASEGT. CDR3 sequence (DNA): TGTGCCAGCAGTGAGGGACAGGGGTCGAGGGAGACCCAGTACTTC. Translating gives CASSEGQGSRETQYF.

The V call is TRBV19, the J call TRBJ1-5, with 11 bases identical to TRBD1. With V trimmed by 1 base and J by 9 bases, 5 bases remained unmatched. Germline V gives CDR1 LNHDA, CDR2 SQIVND (reference sequence). The CDR3 contains 15 residues. Written as DNA, the CDR3 is TGTGCCAGTAGTATAGTTCAGGACAGGGGGCCGCCCCAGCATTTT. This codes for CASSIVQDRGPPQHF.

The rearrangement uses TRBV2 and TRBJ1-1; 8 positions agree with TRBD1. CDR3 length: 13 amino acids. CDR1 is SNHLY, CDR2 FYNNEI, per germline. V trimming: 8 bases; J trimming: 5 bases; junction bases outside the gene matches: 7. The DNA for the CDR3 is TGTGCCAGCTGCCCAGGGGGCGGGACTGAAGCTTTCTTT. Translating it yields CASCPGGGTEAFF.

CDR3 sequence (DNA): TGCGCCAGCAGCTTTGGGGCAGACACTGAAGCTTTCTTT. Protein product: CASSFGADTEAFF. V gene TRBV5-1 combines with J gene TRBJ1-1; perhaps TRBD1 as D (5 bases). CDR1 and CDR2 (germline): SGHRS, YFSETQ. This CDR3 has 13 amino acids. Trimming stripped 2 bases from V and 3 bases from J, with 8 bases between.

V usage is TRBV28 and J usage is TRBJ1-2; D is unresolved. Germline values: CDR1 MDHEN, CDR2 SYDVKM. The CDR3 consists of 14 residues. V lost 3 bases to trimming and J lost 5 bases, with 13 bases between them. The CDR3 DNA reads as TGTGCCAGCAGTTTTCGCCTAGGAGGGTATGGCTACACCTTC. This gives the protein CASSFRLGGYGYTF.

CDR3 region: CASSASVTSPLHF. The CDR3 DNA is TGTGCCAGCAGCGCCAGTGTAACTTCACCCCTCCACTTT. The chain links TRBV7-9 to TRBJ1-6; D not resolved. The V end lost 5 bases, the J end lost 9 bases, and 11 bases lay between the germline ends. CDR3 length: 13 amino acids. The germline gives CDR1 SEHNR, CDR2 FQNEAQ (reference sequence).

This clone was picked up one time. The chain recombines TRBV5-4 with TRBJ1-1; a possible D gene is TRBD1 (5 bases). The CDR3 is 17 amino acids. Between the trimmed V and J ends, which lost 3 bases and 1 base, there was a span of 19 bases. Germline V gene data show CDR1 as SGHNT and CDR2 as YYREEE (reference sequence). CDR3 loop: CASSWGLGGGKNTEAFF. Written as DNA, the CDR3 is TGTGCCAGCAGCTGGGGGTTGGGGGGAGGCAAGAACACTGAAGCTTTCTTT.

The chain combines TRBV3-1 (or the pseudogene TRBV3-2) with TRBJ1-6, with 8 bases aligning to TRBD1. CDR1 and CDR2 (germline): LGHDT, YNNKEL (reference sequence). V dropped 4 bases and J dropped 7; count of bases not matched to a gene: 9. The CDR3 extends over 16 amino acids. CDR3 region: CASSRLPDRVNSPLHF. In DNA form, the CDR3 reads TGTGCCAGCAGCCGACTGCCGGACAGGGTAAATTCACCCCTCCACTTT.

The chain employs TRBV6-2 or TRBV6-3 and TRBJ2-2; 8 bases are a match to TRBD1. Germline values: CDR1 MNHEY, CDR2 SVGEGT. The CDR3 sequence is 15 residues long. With 6 bases clipped from V and 0 bases from J, the junction kept 3 bases outside the gene matches. The CDR3 loop is CASSWDRPNTGELFF. The CDR3 DNA is TGTGCCAGCAGCTGGGACAGGCCGAACACCGGGGAGCTGTTTTTT.

The J gene is TRBJ1-3, the V gene TRBV5-6, with 7 bases aligning to TRBD1. The CDR3 runs 15 residues. Germline CDR1 reads SGHDT; CDR2 reads YYEEEE. V trimming: 2 bases; J trimming: 4 bases; junction bases outside the gene matches: 6. In nucleotides, the CDR3 is TGTGCCAGCAGCTTCGGACAGGCCGGCGGAAACACCATATATTTT. Amino acids: CASSFGQAGGNTIYF.

This chain uses TRBV27 with TRBJ2-7; TRBD2 matches at 7 bases. Germline values: CDR1 MNHEY, CDR2 SMNVEV (reference sequence). J was trimmed by 5 bases and V by 6 bases; bases with no gene match: 10. This CDR3 contains 14 residues. The CDR3 DNA sequence: TGTGCCAGCAGATGGACTAGTCTCAATGACGAGCAGTACTTC. Translated: CASRWTSLNDEQYF.

The rearrangement uses TRBV27 and TRBJ2-7; TRBD1 matches 10 bases. The CDR3 is 15 amino acids. Germline V lookup: CDR1 MNHEY, CDR2 SMNVEV (reference sequence). V shed 3 bases and J 2 bases; nucleotides not matched to a gene: 4. For the CDR3, the DNA is TGTGCCAGCAGTTTGGGACAGGGGCCGACCTACGAGCAGTACTTC. This sequence encodes CASSLGQGPTYEQYF.

This clone was observed a single time. The chain carries TRBV5-6 and TRBJ2-5; maybe TRBD1 (6 bases). Germline V lookup: CDR1 SGHDT, CDR2 YYEEEE. This CDR3 is built from 15 residues. Trimming pared 2 bases from V and 4 bases from J, leaving 15 bases between. The CDR3 nucleotides read TGTGCCAGCAGCTTACTACAGGGTAAAGGAGAGACCCAGTACTTC. Its translation: CASSLLQGKGETQYF.

J is TRBJ2-7 and V is TRBV9; possible D gene TRBD2, 5 bases. Germline V gene data show CDR1 as SGDLS and CDR2 as YYNGEE. The CDR3 covers 13 residues. The V and J ends lost 2 bases and 3 bases respectively, with 9 bases between them. The CDR3 DNA reads TGTGCCAGCAGCGTCACCGGAGGCTACGAGCAGTACTTC. Its protein is CASSVTGGYEQYF.

V and J are TRBV30 and TRBJ1-3; 7 bases line up with TRBD1. This CDR3 has 15 residues. Germline values: CDR1 GTSNPN, CDR2 SVGIG (reference sequence). V shed 2 bases and J 0 bases; nucleotides not matched to a gene: 4. The CDR3 spells CAWSTRTGSGNTIYF. The CDR3 DNA reads as TGTGCCTGGAGTACACGGACAGGCTCTGGAAACACCATATATTTT.